A selection of T cell receptor beta chains follows, all from one sample in a study of CD8+ T cells in alopecia areata. The method was immunoSEQ multiplex PCR; TCRdb's version includes in-frame clones alone and lacks a portion of them. The table records roughly 150,000 clones, about 51% of them present only once. Sequenced material: CD8+ T cells sorted from blood, taken at week 0. These receptors all come from a human donor with alopecia areata. The CDR3 runs from the conserved cysteine through the conserved F or W. A D gene is named only where the DNA matches it firmly. The size entry is marked missing in some rows and otherwise reads once, few, many or a size class.

TRBV7-2,NA,TRBJ2-3,14,NA,CASSPGPNLDTQYF,TGTGCCAGCAGCCCAGGACCTAACCTAGATACGCAGTATTTT
TRBV10-3,NA,TRBJ2-7,13,NA,CAISDNRDWEQYF,TGTGCCATCAGTGATAACAGGGATTGGGAGCAGTACTTC
TRBV27,NA,TRBJ1-2,13,NA,CASSLQGNYGYTF,TGTGCCAGCAGTTTACAGGGAAACTATGGCTACACCTTC
TRBV15,NA,TRBJ2-5,15,once,CATSRARQPKETQYF,TGTGCCACCAGCAGAGCCCGACAGCCGAAAGAGACCCAGTACTTC
TRBV2,NA,TRBJ1-1,15,NA,CASTEGFVTNTEAFF,TGTGCCAGCACCGAAGGATTTGTAACGAACACTGAAGCTTTCTTT
TRBV27,TRBD1,TRBJ1-2,15,NA,CASSLSGTGLVGYTF,TGTGCCAGCAGTTTATCCGGGACAGGCTTGGTCGGCTACACCTTC
TRBV6-6,NA,TRBJ1-2,14,few,CASSYSTQRDGYTF,TGTGCCAGCAGTTACTCGACCCAGAGGGATGGCTACACCTTC
TRBV5-1,NA,TRBJ2-2,14,NA,CASSLYREPGELFF,TGCGCCAGCAGCTTGTACAGGGAACCCGGGGAGCTGTTTTTT
TRBV7-9,NA,TRBJ2-1,12,NA,CATEDSYNEQFF,TGTGCCACCGAGGACAGTTACAATGAACAGTTCTTC
TRBV30,TRBD1,TRBJ1-5,14,NA,CAWSGTGDNQPQHF,TGTGCCTGGAGTGGGACAGGTGACAATCAGCCCCAGCATTTT
TRBV6-5,NA,TRBJ1-2,13,NA,CASSAYTGYGYTF,TGTGCCAGCAGTGCCTACACAGGGTACGGCTACACCTTC
TRBV29-1,NA,TRBJ1-2,16,NA,CSVAPPNRVNNYGYTF,TGCAGCGTTGCCCCACCCAACAGGGTTAATAACTATGGCTACACCTTC
TRBV9,TRBD1,TRBJ1-4,14,NA,CASSLTGSSEKLFF,TGTGCCAGCAGCTTGACAGGGTCCAGTGAAAAACTGTTTTTT
TRBV27,TRBD2,TRBJ2-3,16,NA,CASSLSLAGITDTQYF,TGTGCCAGCAGTTTATCCTTAGCGGGGATCACAGATACGCAGTATTTT
TRBV13,NA,TRBJ2-2,16,NA,CASSRKGDLNTGELFF,TGTGCCAGCAGCCGTAAGGGAGACTTGAACACCGGGGAGCTGTTTTTT
TRBV4-3,NA,TRBJ2-1,15,NA,CASSQDGNGVNEQFF,TGCGCCAGCAGCCAAGATGGCAATGGAGTCAATGAGCAGTTCTTC
TRBV25-1,NA,TRBJ1-5,14,NA,CASSESDSNQPQHF,TGTGCCAGCAGTGAATCAGACAGTAATCAGCCCCAGCATTTT
TRBV13,NA,TRBJ2-2,16,few,CASSLGVAGNTGELFF,TGTGCCAGCAGCTTAGGCGTGGCGGGGAACACCGGGGAGCTGTTTTTT
TRBV5-1,NA,TRBJ1-2,14,NA,CASSSDVSNYGYTF,TGCGCCAGCAGCTCTGACGTCTCTAACTATGGCTACACCTTC
TRBV5-1,NA,TRBJ2-1,15,NA,CASSLSSGNGNEQFF,TGCGCCAGCAGCTTGAGTTCGGGGAACGGCAATGAGCAGTTCTTC
TRBV20-1,TRBD1,TRBJ2-7,11,once,CSGTTGNEQYF,TGCAGTGGGACGACAGGGAACGAGCAGTACTTC
TRBV5-1,NA,TRBJ2-3,16,NA,CASSLAEVYRVDTQYF,TGCGCCAGCAGCTTGGCGGAGGTTTACCGCGTAGATACGCAGTATTTT
TRBV30,NA,TRBJ1-2,14,few,CAWISGAPSYGYTF,TGTGCCTGGATCTCTGGGGCTCCCTCCTATGGCTACACCTTC
TRBV30,NA,TRBJ2-7,12,NA,CAWSQLGYEQYF,TGTGCCTGGAGTCAGCTCGGGTACGAGCAGTACTTC
TRBV4-3,NA,TRBJ1-2,16,NA,CASSPSGTADIYGYTF,TGCGCCAGCAGCCCGTCCGGGACGGCAGATATCTATGGCTACACCTTC
TRBV29-1,NA,TRBJ1-1,13,NA,CSVLTRDPAEAFF,TGCAGCGTTCTGACCCGGGACCCCGCTGAAGCTTTCTTT
TRBV4-3,TRBD1,TRBJ2-7,13,NA,CASSARQGDEQYF,TGCGCCAGCAGCGCCCGACAGGGTGACGAGCAGTACTTC
TRBV5-6,NA,TRBJ2-1,15,once,CASSLEYDPYNEQFF,TGTGCCAGCAGCTTAGAATATGACCCATACAATGAGCAGTTCTTC
TRBV30,NA,TRBJ2-1,13,once,CAWGTTLYNEQFF,TGTGCCTGGGGGACAACCCTATACAATGAGCAGTTCTTC
TRBV7-8,NA,TRBJ1-1,16,once,CASSLAYGGGLGEAFF,TGTGCCAGCAGCTTAGCGTACGGGGGAGGGTTGGGTGAAGCTTTCTTT
TRBV27,NA,TRBJ1-1,14,NA,CASRIEQRANEAFF,TGTGCCAGCAGAATAGAACAAAGGGCCAATGAAGCTTTCTTT
TRBV29-1,NA,TRBJ1-2,11,few,CSARVNYGYTF,TGCAGCGCCCGGGTGAACTATGGCTACACCTTC
TRBV9,NA,TRBJ1-1,15,NA,CASSVEGRRGTEAFF,TGTGCCAGCAGCGTAGAGGGGAGGAGGGGCACTGAAGCTTTCTTT
TRBV29-1,TRBD1,TRBJ2-4,18,few,CSVVGQGADSEGKNIQYF,TGCAGCGTTGTCGGACAGGGGGCGGACTCTGAGGGCAAAAACATTCAGTACTTC
TRBV14,TRBD1,TRBJ2-7,12,few,CASSRSHLDRVF,TGTGCCAGCAGCCGATCCCACCTGGACAGGGTCTTC
TRBV4-3,NA,TRBJ2-3,18,NA,CASSQDGGKSTYTDTQYF,TGCGCCAGCAGCCAAGATGGCGGGAAGTCAACGTACACAGATACGCAGTATTTT
TRBV19,TRBD1,TRBJ2-7,17,NA,CASSSRPLNRGLHEQYF,TGTGCCAGTAGTTCCCGACCCCTCAACAGGGGGCTCCACGAGCAGTACTTC
TRBV30,NA,TRBJ1-1,13,NA,CAWSAPGHTEAFF,TGTGCCTGGTCCGCCCCGGGCCACACTGAAGCTTTCTTT
TRBV14,NA,TRBJ2-3,15,large,CASSQWIAETDTQYF,TGTGCCAGCAGCCAATGGATAGCGGAAACAGATACGCAGTATTTT
TRBV4-3,NA,TRBJ1-1,17,NA,CASSQDLRNRVNTEAFF,TGCGCCAGCAGCCAAGATTTAAGGAACAGGGTGAACACTGAAGCTTTCTTT
TRBV15,NA,TRBJ2-3,15,once,CATSRDGRMTDTQYF,TGTGCCACCAGCAGAGATGGAAGGATGACAGATACGCAGTATTTT
TRBV7-9,TRBD1,TRBJ1-5,16,NA,CASSVAGTGDREPQHF,TGTGCCAGCAGCGTTGCGGGGACAGGTGATAGAGAGCCCCAGCATTTT
TRBV11-2,TRBD1,TRBJ2-1,14,few,CASSTRDRDNEQFF,TGTGCCAGCAGCACCCGGGACAGGGACAATGAGCAGTTCTTC
TRBV29-1,TRBD2,TRBJ2-7,14,NA,CSVEVAGGPHEQYF,TGCAGCGTTGAAGTAGCGGGGGGGCCCCACGAGCAGTACTTC
TRBV29-1,NA,TRBJ2-7,12,few,CSGSDRIDEQYF,TGCAGCGGATCAGACAGGATCGACGAGCAGTACTTC
TRBV11-2,NA,TRBJ2-7,12,NA,CASSLGLYEQYF,TGTGCCAGCAGCTTAGGCCTCTACGAGCAGTACTTC
TRBV7-8,TRBD2,TRBJ2-5,17,NA,CASSWPRSGGAEETQYF,TGTGCCAGCAGCTGGCCCCGGAGCGGGGGGGCCGAAGAGACCCAGTACTTC
TRBV25-1,NA,TRBJ1-2,13,few,CASGPRGPYGYTF,TGTGCCAGCGGCCCAAGGGGTCCCTATGGCTACACCTTC
TRBV27,TRBD1,TRBJ2-7,15,NA,CASSLSGTGAYEQYF,TGTGCCAGCAGTCTATCCGGGACAGGGGCCTACGAGCAGTACTTC
TRBV7-9,NA,TRBJ2-5,14,few,CASSTVGNGETQYF,TGTGCCAGCAGCACGGTGGGGAATGGGGAGACCCAGTACTTC
TRBV6-5,NA,TRBJ1-2,13,NA,CASSYDPGNGYTF,TGTGCCAGCAGTTACGATCCAGGGAATGGCTACACCTTC